One and the same sample provided the 18 T cell receptor beta chains below, sequenced in a study of siplizumab effects on memory and regulatory T cells. The method was immunoSEQ multiplex PCR; TCRdb's version includes in-frame clones alone and lacks a portion of them. In the table there are fewer than 30,000 clones, roughly 84% of which are singletons. Sequenced material: memory CD4+ T cells sorted from blood. These receptors all stem from a human donor in good health.

The genes are TRBV14 and TRBJ1-2; possible D gene TRBD1, 5 bases. Germline assignment: CDR1 SGHDN and CDR2 FVKESK. V lost 4 bases and J lost 2, with 8 bases in between. The CDR3 has 13 residues. CDR3 sequence reads: CASSRRVNYGYTF. The CDR3, as DNA: TGTGCCAGCAGCCGCAGGGTGAACTATGGCTACACCTTC.

V usage is TRBV5-1 and J usage is TRBJ2-5, with TRBD2 matching 8 bases. V lost 0 bases to trimming and J lost 5 bases; unmatched junction nucleotides: 6. The CDR3 is 15 amino acids. Germline V gene lookup returns CDR1 SGHRS and CDR2 YFSETQ. CDR3 region: CASSLEGTRGETQYF. DNA for the CDR3: TGCGCCAGCAGCTTGGAAGGGACTAGGGGCGAGACCCAGTACTTC. The full variable domain, with the rest looked up from reference TRBV5-1 and TRBJ2-5, is KAGVTQTPRYLIKTRGQQVTLSCSPISGHRSVSWYQQTPGQGLQFLFEYFSETQRNKGNFPGRFSGRQFSNSRSEMNVSTLELGDSALYLCASSLEGTRGETQYFGPGTRLLVL.

V and J are TRBV7-2 and TRBJ1-4, with 7 bases that match TRBD1. This CDR3 has 13 residues. J gave up 10 bases and V 5 bases, and 7 bases lay outside the gene matches. CDR1 is SGHTA, CDR2 FQGNSA, per germline. The CDR3, as DNA: TGTGCCAGCAGCCTCGGACAGGCAGGAAAACTGTTTTTT. Its translation: CASSLGQAGKLFF.

The chain carries TRBV6-5 and TRBJ1-1; D not certain. Germline assignment: CDR1 MNHEY and CDR2 SVGAGI. CDR3 size: 12 residues. Deletions cut 8 bases from V and 1 base from J, with 8 bases between. CDR3 DNA sequence: TGTGCCAGCGGCCGGCCGAACACTGAAGCTTTCTTT. It translates to CASGRPNTEAFF.

V gene TRBV29-1 combines with J gene TRBJ2-3; D call uncertain. This CDR3 is 16 amino acids long. V was pared by 0 bases and J by 2 bases, with 15 bases between. Germline V gene sequence: CDR1 SQVTM, CDR2 ANQGSEA. The CDR3 bases are TGCAGCGTTGAAGATAGGAACGCCGGCTACACAGATACGCAGTATTTT. Translated, it gives CSVEDRNAGYTDTQYF.

This chain joins TRBV5-1 and TRBJ2-5; D is ambiguous. CDR1 SGHRS and CDR2 YFSETQ come from the germline V gene. This CDR3 region has 14 residues. V was pared by 0 bases and J by 1 base, with 7 bases between. The DNA for the CDR3 is TGCGCCAGCAGCTTGGACAGCTCCCAAGAGACCCAGTACTTC. Amino acids: CASSLDSSQETQYF.

The chain is built from TRBV11-3 and TRBJ2-3; 7 bases match TRBD1. This CDR3 has 14 residues. The V gene's germline CDR1 is SGHNT and CDR2 YENEEA. The J segment lost 0 bases and the V segment lost 4 bases, leaving 1 base of the junction unmatched. The CDR3 reads CASSSGQSTDTQYF. The CDR3 DNA follows: TGTGCCAGCAGCTCGGGACAGAGCACAGATACGCAGTATTTT.

As concerns this clone: Compared with germline, one end of the junction differs, possibly owing to a read error. The chain has TRBV7-7 and TRBJ2-3; D is unresolved. The germline gives CDR1 SSHAT, CDR2 FNYEAQ (reference sequence). The CDR3 spans 15 residues. The CDR3 DNA follows: TGTGCTAGCAGCGTAGACTCAGCTAGCACAGATACGCAGTATTTT. It yields the protein CASSVDSASTDTQYF.

The J gene is TRBJ1-3, the V gene TRBV6-1, with TRBD1 matching 7 bases. Germline values: CDR1 MNHNS, CDR2 SASEGT. The V and J ends lost 5 bases and 4 bases, in that order; junction bases with no gene match: 2. The CDR3 has 13 residues. This CDR3 is CASSTGVGNTIYF. In nucleotides, the CDR3 is TGTGCCAGCAGTACAGGGGTAGGAAACACCATATATTTT.

The rearrangement uses TRBV7-2 and TRBJ2-5; TRBD1 or TRBD2 may be the D gene (5 bases each). The germline V and J ends were trimmed by 0 bases and 1 base, with 18 bases remaining between them. Germline V gene data show CDR1 as SGHTA and CDR2 as FQGNSA. The CDR3 has 18 amino acids. The CDR3 DNA reads TGTGCCAGCAGCTTAGCCCAGCGGATCGGGGACCGCCAAGAGACCCAGTACTTC. Translated, it gives CASSLAQRIGDRQETQYF.

This chain uses TRBV7-8 with TRBJ2-1; 8 bases map to TRBD2. Germline trimming cut 3 bases from V and 6 bases from J; bases unmatched to any gene: 1. Germline lookup yields CDR1 SGHVS and CDR2 FQNEAQ. CDR3 length: 13 amino acids. CDR3 sequence: CASSFGTSNEQFF. CDR3 DNA: TGTGCCAGCAGCTTCGGGACTAGCAATGAGCAGTTCTTC.

V and J are TRBV9 and TRBJ2-7, with TRBD2 matching 7 bases. V lost 0 bases, J lost 1 base, and 4 bases stayed unmatched. The CDR3 is 15 amino acids. CDR1 and CDR2 (germline): SGDLS, YYNGEE. Written as DNA, the CDR3 is TGTGCCAGCAGCGTAGATTTGGGGGGGTCCTACGAGCAGTACTTC. Translating it yields CASSVDLGGSYEQYF.

About this clone itself: This specimen includes other DNA sequences encoding the same CDR3. This chain links TRBV5-8 with TRBJ1-1, with a possible D match to TRBD1 (5 bases). CDR1 is SGHTS and CDR2 is YDEGEE in the germline V gene. Trimming pared 3 bases from V and 8 bases from J, leaving 20 bases between. The length of the CDR3 is 15 residues. The CDR3 loop is CASSYLAAGGTEAFF. DNA of the CDR3: TGTGCCAGCAGCTACCTGGCGGCCGGAGGGACCGAAGCTTTCTTT.

The chain has TRBV18 and TRBJ2-5; D ambiguous. The CDR3 is 11 residues long. V lost 4 bases, J lost 4 bases, and 4 bases lay in between. CDR1 and CDR2 (germline): KGHSH, LQKENI. As DNA, the CDR3 is TGTGCCAGCTCACGCGGAGAGACCCAGTACTTC. Amino acid sequence: CASSRGETQYF.

This clone was found a few times. The V gene is TRBV29-1, the J gene TRBJ1-1; D is undetermined. This CDR3 spans 13 amino acids. Germline CDR1 is SQVTM and CDR2 is ANQGSEA. V shed 0 bases and J shed 6 bases, with 11 bases lying between them. In DNA, the CDR3 is TGCAGCGTTGAAGATCGTCGGTGGGCTGAAGCTTTCTTT. Its protein is CSVEDRRWAEAFF.

In this sample, this clone turned up once. This chain uses TRBV19 with TRBJ1-1; no clear D. Germline CDR1 LNHDA, CDR2 SQIVND (reference sequence). Trimming took off 7 bases at V and 6 bases at J, with 6 bases between the two ends. The length of the CDR3 is 10 residues. For the CDR3, the DNA is TGTGCCAGTAAAAGTGCTGAAGCTTTCTTT. It yields the protein CASKSAEAFF.

This clone has just a few counts. The chain couples TRBV10-1 to TRBJ2-7; possible D gene TRBD2, 5 bases. The germline V gene encodes CDR1 WNHNN and CDR2 SYGVQD (reference sequence). This CDR3 spans 13 amino acids. Between the trimmed V and J ends, which lost 4 bases and 6 bases, there was a span of 13 bases. In DNA, the CDR3 is TGCGCCAGCAGTGTTGGAGGCGGTGGCGAGCAGTACTTC. This sequence encodes CASSVGGGGEQYF.

This chain joins TRBV28 and TRBJ2-6, with D hard to call. Trimming took 4 bases from V and 0 from J, leaving 7 bases between them. Germline CDR1 MDHEN, CDR2 SYDVKM. The CDR3 length is 15 residues. The CDR3 region has the DNA TGTGCCAGCAGTTCGGTCCTCTCTGGGGCCAACGTCCTGACTTTC. Its translation is CASSSVLSGANVLTF.